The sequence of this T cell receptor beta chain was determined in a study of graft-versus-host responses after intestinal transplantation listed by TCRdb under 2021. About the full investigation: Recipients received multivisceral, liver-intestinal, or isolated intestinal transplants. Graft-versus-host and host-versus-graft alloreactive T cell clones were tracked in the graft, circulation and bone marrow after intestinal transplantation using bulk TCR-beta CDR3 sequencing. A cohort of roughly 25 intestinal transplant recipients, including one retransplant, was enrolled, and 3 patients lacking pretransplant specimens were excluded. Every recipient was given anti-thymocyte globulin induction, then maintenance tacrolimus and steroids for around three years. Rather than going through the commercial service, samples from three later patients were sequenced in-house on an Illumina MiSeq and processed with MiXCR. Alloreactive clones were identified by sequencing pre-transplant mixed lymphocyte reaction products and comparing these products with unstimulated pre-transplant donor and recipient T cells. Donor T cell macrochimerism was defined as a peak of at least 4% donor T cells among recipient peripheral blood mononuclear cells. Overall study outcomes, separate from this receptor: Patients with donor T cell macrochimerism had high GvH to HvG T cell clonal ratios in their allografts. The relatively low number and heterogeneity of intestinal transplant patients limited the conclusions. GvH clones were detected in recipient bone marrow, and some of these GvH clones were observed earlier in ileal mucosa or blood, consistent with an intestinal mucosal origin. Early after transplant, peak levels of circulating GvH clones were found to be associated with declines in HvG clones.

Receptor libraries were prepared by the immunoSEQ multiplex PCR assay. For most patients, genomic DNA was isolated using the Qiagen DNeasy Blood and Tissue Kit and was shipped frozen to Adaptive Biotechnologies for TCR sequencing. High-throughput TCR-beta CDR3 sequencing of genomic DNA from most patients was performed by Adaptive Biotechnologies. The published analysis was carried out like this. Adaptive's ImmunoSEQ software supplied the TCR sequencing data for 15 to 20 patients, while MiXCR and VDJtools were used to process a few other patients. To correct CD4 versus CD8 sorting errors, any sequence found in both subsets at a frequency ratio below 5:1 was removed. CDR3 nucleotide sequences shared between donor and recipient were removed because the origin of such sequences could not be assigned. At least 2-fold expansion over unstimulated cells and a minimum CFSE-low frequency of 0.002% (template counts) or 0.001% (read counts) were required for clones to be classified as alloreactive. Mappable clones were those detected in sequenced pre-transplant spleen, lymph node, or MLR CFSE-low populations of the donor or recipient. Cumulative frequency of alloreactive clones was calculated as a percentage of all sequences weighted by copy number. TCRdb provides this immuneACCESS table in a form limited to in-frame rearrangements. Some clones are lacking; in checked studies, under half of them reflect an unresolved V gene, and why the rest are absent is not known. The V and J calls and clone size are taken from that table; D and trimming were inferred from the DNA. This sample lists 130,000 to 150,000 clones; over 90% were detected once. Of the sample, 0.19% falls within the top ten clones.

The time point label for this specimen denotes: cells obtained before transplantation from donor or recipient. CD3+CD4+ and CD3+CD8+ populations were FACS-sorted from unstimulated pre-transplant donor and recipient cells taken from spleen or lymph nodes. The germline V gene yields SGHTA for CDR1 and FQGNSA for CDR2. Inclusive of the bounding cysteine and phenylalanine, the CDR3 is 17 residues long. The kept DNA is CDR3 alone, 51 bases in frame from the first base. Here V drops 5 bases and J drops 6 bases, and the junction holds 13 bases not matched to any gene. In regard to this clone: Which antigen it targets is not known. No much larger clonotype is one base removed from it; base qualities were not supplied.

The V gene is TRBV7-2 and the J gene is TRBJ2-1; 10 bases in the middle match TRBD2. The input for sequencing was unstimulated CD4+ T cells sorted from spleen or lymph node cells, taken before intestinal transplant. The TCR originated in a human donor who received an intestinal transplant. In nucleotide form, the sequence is TGTGCCAGCAGCCGAAGCCCGGGACTAGCGATACCCAATGAGCAGTTCTTC. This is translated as CASSRSPGLAIPNEQFF.